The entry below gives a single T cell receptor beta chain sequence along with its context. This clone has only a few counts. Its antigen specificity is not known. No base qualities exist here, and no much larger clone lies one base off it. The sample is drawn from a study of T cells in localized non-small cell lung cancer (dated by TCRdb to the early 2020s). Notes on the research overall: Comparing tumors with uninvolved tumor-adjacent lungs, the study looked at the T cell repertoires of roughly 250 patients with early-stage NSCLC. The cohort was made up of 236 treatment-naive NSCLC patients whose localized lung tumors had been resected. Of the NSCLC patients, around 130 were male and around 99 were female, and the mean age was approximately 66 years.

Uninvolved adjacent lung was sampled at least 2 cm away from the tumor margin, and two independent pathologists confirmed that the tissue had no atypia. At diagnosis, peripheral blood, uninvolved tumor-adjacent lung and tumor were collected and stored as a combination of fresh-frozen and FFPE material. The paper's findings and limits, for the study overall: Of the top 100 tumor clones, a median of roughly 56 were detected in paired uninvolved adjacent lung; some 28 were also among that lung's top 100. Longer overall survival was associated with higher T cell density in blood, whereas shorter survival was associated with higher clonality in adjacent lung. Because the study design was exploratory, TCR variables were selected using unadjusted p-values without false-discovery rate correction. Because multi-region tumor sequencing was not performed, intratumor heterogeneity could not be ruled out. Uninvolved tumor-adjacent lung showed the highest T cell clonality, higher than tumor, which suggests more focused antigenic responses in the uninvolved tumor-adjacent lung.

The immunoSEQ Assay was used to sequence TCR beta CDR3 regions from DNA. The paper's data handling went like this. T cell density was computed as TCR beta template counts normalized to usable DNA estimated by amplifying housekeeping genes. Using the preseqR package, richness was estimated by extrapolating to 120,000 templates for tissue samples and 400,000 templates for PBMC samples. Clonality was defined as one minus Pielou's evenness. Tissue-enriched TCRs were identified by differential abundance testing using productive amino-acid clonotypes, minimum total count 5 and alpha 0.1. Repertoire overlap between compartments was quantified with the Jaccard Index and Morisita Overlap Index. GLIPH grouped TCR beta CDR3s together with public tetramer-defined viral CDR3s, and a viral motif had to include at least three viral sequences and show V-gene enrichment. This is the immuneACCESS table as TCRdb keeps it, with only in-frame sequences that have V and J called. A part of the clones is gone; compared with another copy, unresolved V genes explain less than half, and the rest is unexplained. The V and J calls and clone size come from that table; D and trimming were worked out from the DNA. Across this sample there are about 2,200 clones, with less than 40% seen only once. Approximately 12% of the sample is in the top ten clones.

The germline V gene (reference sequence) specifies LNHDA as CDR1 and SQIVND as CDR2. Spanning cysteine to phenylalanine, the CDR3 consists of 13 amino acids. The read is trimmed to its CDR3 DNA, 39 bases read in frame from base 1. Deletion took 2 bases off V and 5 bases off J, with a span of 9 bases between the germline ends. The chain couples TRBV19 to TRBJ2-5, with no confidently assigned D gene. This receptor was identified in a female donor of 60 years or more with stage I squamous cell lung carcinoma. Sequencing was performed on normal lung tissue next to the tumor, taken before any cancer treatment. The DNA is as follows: TGTGCCAGTAGTATAAGTGATATGGAGACCCAGTACTTC. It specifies CASSISDMETQYF.